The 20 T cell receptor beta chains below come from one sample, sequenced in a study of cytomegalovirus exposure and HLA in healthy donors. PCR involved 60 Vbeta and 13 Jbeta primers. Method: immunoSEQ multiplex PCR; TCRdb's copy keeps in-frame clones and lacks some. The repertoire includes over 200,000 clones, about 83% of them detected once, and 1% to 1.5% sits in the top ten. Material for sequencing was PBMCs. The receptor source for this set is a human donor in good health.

The CDR3 bases are TGTGCCAGCAGTTCTACAGAGTACTACGAGCAGTACTTC. Translating it yields CASSSTEYYEQYF. The chain employs TRBV6-6 and TRBJ2-7; D gene uncertain. The ends were cut back, 4 bases at V and 3 bases at J, with 10 bases in the middle. Germline V lookup: CDR1 MNHNY, CDR2 SVGAGI (reference sequence). This CDR3 region has 13 residues.

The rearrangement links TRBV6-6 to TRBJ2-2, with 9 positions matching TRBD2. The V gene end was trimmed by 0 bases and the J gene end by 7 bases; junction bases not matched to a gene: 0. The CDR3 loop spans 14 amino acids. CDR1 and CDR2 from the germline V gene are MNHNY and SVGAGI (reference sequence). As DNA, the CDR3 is TGTGCCAGCAGTTACTCTAGCGGGGGCGGGGAGCTGTTTTTT. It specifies CASSYSSGGGELFF.

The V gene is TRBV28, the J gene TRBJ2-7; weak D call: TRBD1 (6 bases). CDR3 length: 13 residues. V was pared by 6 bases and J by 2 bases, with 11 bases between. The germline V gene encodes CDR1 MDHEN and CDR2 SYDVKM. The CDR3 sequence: CASSPGQTYEQYF. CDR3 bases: TGTGCCAGCAGCCCAGGACAGACCTACGAGCAGTACTTC.

The CDR3 nucleotides are TGTGCCAGCAGCTCCCGGGACAGGGGGCTCAACACCGGGGAGCTGTTTTTT. It encodes CASSSRDRGLNTGELFF. The chain is built from TRBV7-9 and TRBJ2-2; 12 bases line up with TRBD1. The CDR3 has 17 residues. J was trimmed by 2 bases and V by 4 bases; bases with no gene match: 5. Germline lookup yields CDR1 SEHNR and CDR2 FQNEAQ (reference sequence).

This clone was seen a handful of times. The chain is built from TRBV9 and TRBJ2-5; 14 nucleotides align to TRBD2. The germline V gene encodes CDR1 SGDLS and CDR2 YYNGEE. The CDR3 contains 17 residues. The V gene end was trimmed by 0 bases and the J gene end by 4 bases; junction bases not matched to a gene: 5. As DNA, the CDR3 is TGTGCCAGCAGCGTAGGACTAGCGGGAGGGGTGGGAGAGACCCAGTACTTC. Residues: CASSVGLAGGVGETQYF.

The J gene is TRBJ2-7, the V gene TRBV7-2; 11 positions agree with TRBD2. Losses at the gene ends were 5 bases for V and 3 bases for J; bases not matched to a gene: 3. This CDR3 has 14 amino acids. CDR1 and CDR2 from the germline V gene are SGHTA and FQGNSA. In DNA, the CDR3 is TGTGCCAGCAGCGTCACTAGCGGGAGCTACGAGCAGTACTTC. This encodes CASSVTSGSYEQYF.

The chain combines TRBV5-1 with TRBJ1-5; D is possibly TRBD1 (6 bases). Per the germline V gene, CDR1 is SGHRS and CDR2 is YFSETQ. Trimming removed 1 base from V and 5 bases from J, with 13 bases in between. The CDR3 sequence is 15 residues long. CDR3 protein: CASSLNWGRDQPQHF. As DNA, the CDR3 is TGCGCCAGCAGCTTGAACTGGGGGCGCGATCAGCCCCAGCATTTT.

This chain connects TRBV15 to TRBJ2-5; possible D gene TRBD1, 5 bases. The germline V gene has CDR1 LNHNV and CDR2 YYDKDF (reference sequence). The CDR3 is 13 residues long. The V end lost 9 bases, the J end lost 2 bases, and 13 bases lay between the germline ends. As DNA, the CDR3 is TGTGCCACTTCTGCACAGGAGCAAGAGACCCAGTACTTC. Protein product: CATSAQEQETQYF.

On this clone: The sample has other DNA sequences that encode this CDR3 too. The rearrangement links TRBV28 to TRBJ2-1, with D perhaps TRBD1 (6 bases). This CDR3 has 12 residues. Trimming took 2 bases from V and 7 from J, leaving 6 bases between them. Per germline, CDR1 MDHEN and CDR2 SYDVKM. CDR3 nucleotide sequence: TGTGCCAGCAGTTTAAGGGGGAATGAGCAGTTCTTC. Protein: CASSLRGNEQFF.

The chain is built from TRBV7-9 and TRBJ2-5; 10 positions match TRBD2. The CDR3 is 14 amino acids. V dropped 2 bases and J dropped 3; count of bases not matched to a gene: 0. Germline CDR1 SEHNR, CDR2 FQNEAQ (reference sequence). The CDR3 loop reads CASSLLAGEETQYF. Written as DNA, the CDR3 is TGTGCCAGCAGCTTACTAGCGGGAGAAGAGACCCAGTACTTC.

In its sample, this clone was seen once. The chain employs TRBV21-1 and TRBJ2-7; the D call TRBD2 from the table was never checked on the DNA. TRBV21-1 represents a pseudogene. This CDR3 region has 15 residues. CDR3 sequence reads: CASEWGGHLGYEQYF. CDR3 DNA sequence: TGTGCCAGCGAATGGGGGGGCCACCTAGGCTACGAGCAGTACTTC.

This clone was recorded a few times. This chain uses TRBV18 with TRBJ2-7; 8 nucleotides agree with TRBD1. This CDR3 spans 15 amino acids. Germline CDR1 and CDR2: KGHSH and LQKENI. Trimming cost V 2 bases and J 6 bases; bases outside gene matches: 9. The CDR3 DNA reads TGTGCCAGCTCACCATCATCGGACAGGGCTAGCGAGCAGTACTTC. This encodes CASSPSSDRASEQYF.

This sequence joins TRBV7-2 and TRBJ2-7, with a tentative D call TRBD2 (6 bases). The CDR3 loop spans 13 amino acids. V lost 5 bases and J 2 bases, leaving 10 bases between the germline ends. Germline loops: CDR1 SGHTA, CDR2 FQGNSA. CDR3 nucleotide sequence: TGTGCCAGCAGCCGGGACTTTGCCTACGAGCAGTACTTC. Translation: CASSRDFAYEQYF.

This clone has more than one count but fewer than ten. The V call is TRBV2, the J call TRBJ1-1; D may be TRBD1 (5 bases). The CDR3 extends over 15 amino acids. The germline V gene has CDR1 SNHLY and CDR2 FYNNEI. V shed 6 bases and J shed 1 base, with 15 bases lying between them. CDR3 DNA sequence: TGTGCCAGCAGGGCAGGGCCAGGGCGGAACACTGAAGCTTTCTTT. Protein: CASRAGPGRNTEAFF.

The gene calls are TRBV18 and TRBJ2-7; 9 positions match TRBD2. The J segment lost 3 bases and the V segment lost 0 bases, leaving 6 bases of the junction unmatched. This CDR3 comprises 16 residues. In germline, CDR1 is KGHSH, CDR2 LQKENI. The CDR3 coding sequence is TGTGCCAGCTCACCACCGGCAGCGGGAGGATTCTACGAGCAGTACTTC. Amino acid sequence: CASSPPAAGGFYEQYF. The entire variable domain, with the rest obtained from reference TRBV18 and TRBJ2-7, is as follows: NAGVMQNPRHLVRRRGQEARLRCSPMKGHSHVYWYRQLPEEGLKFMVYLQKENIIDESGMPKERFSAEFPKEGPSILRIQQVVRGDSAAYFCASSPPAAGGFYEQYFGPGTRLTVT.

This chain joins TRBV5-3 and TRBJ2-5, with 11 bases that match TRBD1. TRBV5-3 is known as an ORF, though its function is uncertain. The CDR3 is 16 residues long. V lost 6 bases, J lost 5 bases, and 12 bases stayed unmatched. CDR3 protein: CARNKPGQGVSETQYF. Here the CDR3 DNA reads TGTGCCAGAAACAAACCGGGACAGGGGGTTTCCGAGACCCAGTACTTC.

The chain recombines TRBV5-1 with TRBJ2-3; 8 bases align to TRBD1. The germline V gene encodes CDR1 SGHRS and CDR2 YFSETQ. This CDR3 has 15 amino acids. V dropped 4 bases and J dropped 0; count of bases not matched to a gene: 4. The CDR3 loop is CASSQRTGSTDTQYF. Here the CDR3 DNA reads TGCGCCAGCAGCCAACGGACAGGGAGCACAGATACGCAGTATTTT. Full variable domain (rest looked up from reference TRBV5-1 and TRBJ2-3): KAGVTQTPRYLIKTRGQQVTLSCSPISGHRSVSWYQQTPGQGLQFLFEYFSETQRNKGNFPGRFSGRQFSNSRSEMNVSTLELGDSALYLCASSQRTGSTDTQYFGPGTRLTVL.

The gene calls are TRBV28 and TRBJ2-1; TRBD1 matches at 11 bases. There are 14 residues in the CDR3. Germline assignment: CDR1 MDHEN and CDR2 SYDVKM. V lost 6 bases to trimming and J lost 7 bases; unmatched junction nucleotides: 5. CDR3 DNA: TGTGCCAGCAGCCGCGGGACAGGGGGAAATGAGCAGTTCTTC. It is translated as CASSRGTGGNEQFF.

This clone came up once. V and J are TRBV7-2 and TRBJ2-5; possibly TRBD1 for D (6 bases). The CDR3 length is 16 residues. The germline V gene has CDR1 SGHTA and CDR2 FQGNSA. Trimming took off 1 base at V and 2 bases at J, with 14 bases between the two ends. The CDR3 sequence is CASSLVLGHPQETQYF. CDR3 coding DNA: TGTGCCAGCAGCTTAGTGCTGGGACACCCTCAAGAGACCCAGTACTTC.

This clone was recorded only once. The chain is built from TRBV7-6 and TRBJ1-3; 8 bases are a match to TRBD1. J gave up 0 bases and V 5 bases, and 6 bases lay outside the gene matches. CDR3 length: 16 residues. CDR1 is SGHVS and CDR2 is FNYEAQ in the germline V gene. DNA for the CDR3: TGTGCCAGCAGCAACAGGGGGTCAAACTCTGGAAACACCATATATTTT. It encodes CASSNRGSNSGNTIYF. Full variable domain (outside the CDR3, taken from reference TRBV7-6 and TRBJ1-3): GAGVSQSPRYKVTKRGQDVALRCDPISGHVSLYWYRQALGQGPEFLTYFNYEAQQDKSGLPNDRFSAERPEGSISTLTIQRTEQRDSAMYRCASSNRGSNSGNTIYFGEGSWLTVV.